The clone carrying this TCR beta chain was recorded at least ten times. TCRdb fed the 5' RACE reads into MiXCR, producing one record per CDR3 protein. The data show fewer than 350,000 distinct CDR3 sequences, 4% to 5.5% seen once. The V gene's germline CDR1 is SGHDT and CDR2 YYEEEE. V lost 2 bases, J lost 3 bases, and 11 bases lay in between. The CDR3 totals 14 residues. The sample originates from a study of T cells after yellow fever vaccination. The source was PBMCs, collected 15 days after the yellow fever booster vaccination. The rearrangement links TRBV5-6 to TRBJ1-1, with D tentatively TRBD1 (5 bases). This receptor was obtained from a man between 18 and 35 years old who received the YFV17D yellow fever vaccine. The CDR3 region is CASSFAGGYTEAFF. The CDR3 DNA is TGTGCCAGCAGCTTCGCCGGGGGATACACTGAAGCTTTCTTT.